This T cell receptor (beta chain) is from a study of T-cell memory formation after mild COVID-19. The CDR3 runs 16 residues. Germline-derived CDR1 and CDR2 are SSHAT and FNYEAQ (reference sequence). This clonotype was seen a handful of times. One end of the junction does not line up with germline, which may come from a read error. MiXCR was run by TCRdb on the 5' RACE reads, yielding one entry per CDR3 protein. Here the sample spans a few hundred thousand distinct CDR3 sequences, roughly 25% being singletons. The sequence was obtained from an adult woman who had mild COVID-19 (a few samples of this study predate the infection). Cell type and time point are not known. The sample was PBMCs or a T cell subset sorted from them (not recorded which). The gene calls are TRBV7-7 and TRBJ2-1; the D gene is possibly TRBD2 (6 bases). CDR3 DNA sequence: TGTGCTAGCAGCTTGCAACTAGCTCCACCCTACAATGAGCAGTTCTTC. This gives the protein CASSLQLAPPYNEQFF.